This passage covers 7 T cell receptor beta chains from one sample sequenced in a study of monozygotic twins with inflammatory bowel disease. Reprocessing the 5' RACE reads, TCRdb reports a single entry for every CDR3 protein and omits DNA. This table lists 350,000 to 500,000 distinct CDR3 sequences. What was sequenced was blood. Receptor source: a human donor with ulcerative colitis or Crohn's disease, or a healthy co-twin of an affected twin (not recorded which).

This chain connects TRBV10-3 to TRBJ2-7. This CDR3 contains 12 residues. Germline CDR1 and CDR2: ENHRY and SYGVKD. The CDR3 loop is CAISESPYEQYF.

The chain uses TRBV29-1 and TRBJ2-1; the D gene TCRdb calls, TRBD2, cannot be checked with no DNA. Per germline, CDR1 SQVTM and CDR2 ANQGSEA. The CDR3 is 12 amino acids. The CDR3 sequence: CSSDGAPLEQFF.

CDR3 region: CASSESPSYNEQFF. J is TRBJ2-1 and V is TRBV6-4; without DNA, the TCRdb call of TRBD2 cannot be checked. Germline V gene lookup returns CDR1 MRHNA and CDR2 SNTAGT. CDR3 size: 14 residues.

The genes are TRBV20-1 and TRBJ2-2; TCRdb proposes TRBD2, but this gene call is untestable without DNA. Germline values: CDR1 DFQATT, CDR2 SNEGSKA (reference sequence). The CDR3 totals 16 residues. CDR3 protein: CSVPGLAGGIGGELFF.

The chain is built from TRBV5-5 and TRBJ1-6; without DNA, the TCRdb call of TRBD1 cannot be checked. Germline V gene sequence: CDR1 SGHKS, CDR2 YYEKEE (reference sequence). CDR3 length: 14 residues. CDR3 residues: CASSFQGHNSPLHF.

The V call is TRBV19, the J call TRBJ1-5; TCRdb's D gene call, TRBD1, goes unchecked for lack of DNA. The germline V gene has CDR1 LNHDA and CDR2 SQIVND (reference sequence). This CDR3 spans 15 amino acids. The CDR3 protein is CASKEGAIPNQPQHF.

The chain carries TRBV7-6 and TRBJ2-3; TCRdb's D gene call, TRBD1, goes unchecked for lack of DNA. The CDR3 extends over 14 amino acids. Germline loops: CDR1 SGHVS, CDR2 FNYEAQ. This CDR3 is CASSLRGPTDTQYF.